These T cell receptor beta chains were read from a single sample in a study of blood T cells in healthy people across ages. TCRdb independently ran MiXCR on the 5' RACE reads; one entry per CDR3 protein. The profile shows hundreds of thousands of distinct CDR3 sequences, under 25% of them singletons. Sequenced sample: blood. All receptors derive from a man between 65 and 85 years old in good health. The CDR3 runs from the conserved cysteine through the conserved F or W. D genes are given only for firm matches. Expanded clones get a size class; other rows say once, few or many, or leave the size out.

j_call,d_call,clone_size,cdr3_length,v_call,cdr3_nt,cdr3_aa
TRBJ2-1,TRBD2,.,14,TRBV5-1,TGCGCCAGCAACGGACGGGTGACTAGCGACGAGCAGTTCTTC,CASNGRVTSDEQFF
TRBJ2-5,.,few,16,TRBV6-6,TGTGCCAGCAGTTACCTCACCCGGAGGGGCGGGGAGACCCAGTACTTC,CASSYLTRRGGETQYF
TRBJ1-2,TRBD1,many,13,TRBV3-1,TGTGCCAGCAGCCGACAGGGCCTGCAGGGCTACACCTTC,CASSRQGLQGYTF
TRBJ2-1,TRBD2,many,15,TRBV5-1,TGCGCCAGCAGCTTGGAACTAGCGTCCTACAATGAGCAGTTCTTC,CASSLELASYNEQFF
TRBJ2-1,TRBD2,.,17,TRBV10-3,TGTGCCATCAGTGAGTCCACCGGGACTAGCGGGAGAGGTGAGCAGTTCTTC,CAISESTGTSGRGEQFF
TRBJ1-6,TRBD1,.,14,TRBV30,TGTGCCTGGAGTCCGGACAGGGTCGGTTCACCCCTCCACTTT,CAWSPDRVGSPLHF
TRBJ1-5,TRBD1,.,14,TRBV7-8,TGTGCCAGCAGCTTAGATACAGGGGATCAGCCCCAGCATTTT,CASSLDTGDQPQHF
TRBJ2-3,.,few,17,TRBV11-2,TGTGCCAGCAGCTCCTGGGAGCTAGCGACCCGCACAGATACGCAGTATTTT,CASSSWELATRTDTQYF
TRBJ1-6,TRBD1,.,14,TRBV20-1,TGCAGTGCTAGAATACAGGGGGTTATGTCACCCCTCCACTTT,CSARIQGVMSPLHF
TRBJ2-7,.,.,15,TRBV20-1,TGCAGTGCTAGAGATGGGGGTGGGGCTTCCTACGAGCAGCACTTC,CSARDGGGASYEQHF
TRBJ2-5,TRBD1,few,14,TRBV6-2/TRBV6-3,TGTGCCAGCATTAGACAGGGGTACCAAGAGACCCAGTACTTC,CASIRQGYQETQYF
TRBJ2-1,.,many,17,TRBV4-3,TGCGCCAGCAGCCAAGATCTTCCCTTGACAGACTACAATGAGCAGTTCTTC,CASSQDLPLTDYNEQFF
TRBJ1-2,TRBD1,few,14,TRBV3-1,TGTGCCAGCAGCCAAGGGACAGGGGAAGATGGCTACACCTTC,CASSQGTGEDGYTF
TRBJ2-5,TRBD2,few,15,TRBV25-1,TGTGCCAGCAGGGCAACACTAGCGGGAGAAGAGACCCAGTACTTC,CASRATLAGEETQYF
TRBJ2-7,.,few,14,TRBV5-4,TGTGCCAGCAGCTCCGGTGGCACGTTCTACGAGCAGTACTTC,CASSSGGTFYEQYF
TRBJ2-7,.,.,11,TRBV10-3,TGTGCCATCAATCAGGGGGGGGAGCAGTACTTC,CAINQGGEQYF
TRBJ2-1,TRBD2,.,16,TRBV5-1,TGCGCCAGCAGCTTGGAGGGGACTAAGTCCTACAATGAGCAGTTCTTC,CASSLEGTKSYNEQFF
TRBJ2-5,TRBD2,.,16,TRBV15,TGTGCCACCAGCAGAGATCTGGGGGGGTCGTTAGAGACCCAGTACTTC,CATSRDLGGSLETQYF
TRBJ2-1,.,few,17,TRBV6-1,TGTGCCAGCAGTGAAGCGCTTAGCGGCGGGACGAACAATGAGCAGTTCTTC,CASSEALSGGTNNEQFF
TRBJ2-1,TRBD1,.,15,TRBV2,TGTGCCAGCACCCGCGGGACAGGGAGCTGGGATGAGCAGTTCTTC,CASTRGTGSWDEQFF
TRBJ2-7,.,.,13,TRBV20-1,TGCAGTGCTAGTTTCCAGGGTGGCTACGAGCAGTACTTC,CSASFQGGYEQYF
TRBJ2-3,.,.,15,TRBV20-1,TGCAGTGCTAGTAGGGTAGTGCTGAGCACAGATACGCAGTATTTT,CSASRVVLSTDTQYF
TRBJ2-3,TRBD1,.,13,TRBV2,TGTGCCAGCAGTGGTTCAGGGGGAGATACGCAGTACTTT,CASSGSGGDTQYF
TRBJ2-5,.,few,15,TRBV12-3/TRBV12-4,TGTGCCAGCAGTTTAGGGGCCGGGTTCGGGTTAGAGCAGTACTTC,CASSLGAGFGLEQYF
TRBJ1-4,TRBD1,.,14,TRBV20-1,TGCAGTGCCCCCACAGGGGTATCTAATGAAAAACTGTTTTTT,CSAPTGVSNEKLFF